This entry concerns a single T cell receptor (beta chain). Libraries were prepared by immunoSEQ multiplex PCR; TCRdb keeps only in-frame clonotypes and omits some of them. The sample consists of roughly 700,000 clones, around 90% of them appearing once. Noted treatment: approximately 18 received Ad26.COV2.S at low or high dose, single or two shots; five or six received placebo; per-sample allocation not given. Collection of samples fell on day 63 after the first vaccine or placebo injection. Wuhan-strain spike was delivered by a replication-incompetent Ad26 vector. Trimming took 5 bases from V and 3 from J, leaving 13 bases between them. The CDR3 extends over 14 amino acids. CDR1 is PRHDT, CDR2 FYEKMQ, per germline (reference sequence). These data are taken from a study of Ad26.COV2.S vaccination and SARS-CoV-2 variants. Study-wide context: Ad26.COV2.S was injected intramuscularly once or twice, 56 days apart.

This sample comprised peripheral blood, obtained in a trial of Ad26.COV2.S vaccine versus placebo. The receptor was derived from a person aged 18-65 years who received the Ad26.COV2.S COVID-19 vaccine or a placebo. The J gene is TRBJ1-1, the V gene TRBV13; D is possibly TRBD1 (5 bases). CDR3 DNA sequence: TGTGCCAGCAGCCCGCGGACATTGCACACTGAAGCTTTCTTT. Protein product: CASSPRTLHTEAFF.